The 25 T cell receptor beta chains presented below share a single source sample, sequenced in a study of regulatory T cells in long-lasting Graves disease. Time point described: newly diagnosed GD, antithyroid drugs for less than 3 months. The TCR library was made from RNA that had been extracted from PBMCs in TRIzol. For TCR beta, libraries came from iRepertoire HTBI primers and Arm-PCR of CDR3 regions. TCRdb used MiXCR to reprocess the multiplex PCR reads, holding one entry per CDR3 protein. The profile shows about 530,000 distinct CDR3 sequences, 15% to 20% of them singletons. The data were also submitted as part of a second study, on T cells in Graves' hyperthyroidism and ophthalmopathy.

The sample in question was peripheral blood mononuclear cells (PBMCs), obtained at new diagnosis, from a patient treated with antithyroid drugs. Receptors were obtained from a woman aged 35-65 years with Graves disease.

This clonotype was seen repeatedly, ten times or more. This chain uses TRBV6-1 with TRBJ1-1; TRBD1 agrees at 7 bases. The CDR3 covers 13 residues. Germline loops: CDR1 MNHNS, CDR2 SASEGT. After removal of 5 bases from V and 5 bases from J, the junction contained 5 bases not matched to a gene. For the CDR3, the DNA is TGTGCCAGCAGTAATCAGGGGGGGACTGAAGCTTTCTTT. Translated: CASSNQGGTEAFF.

This clonotype was detected ten times or more. This sequence joins TRBV11-2 and TRBJ2-3, with D possibly being TRBD2 (7 bases). Trimming removed 8 bases from V and 4 bases from J, with 19 bases in between. The CDR3 is 15 amino acids. Germline lookup yields CDR1 SGHAT and CDR2 FQNNGV. In DNA, the CDR3 is TGTGCCAGCGCACCGAGGGGGGGCTCGTCAGATACGCAGTATTTT. It yields the protein CASAPRGGSSDTQYF.

V is TRBV24-1 and J is TRBJ1-1, with D maybe TRBD1 (5 bases). Germline-derived CDR1 and CDR2 are KGHDR and SFDVKD. This CDR3 spans 13 amino acids. The germline V and J ends were trimmed by 4 bases and 7 bases, with 12 bases remaining between them. The CDR3 coding sequence is TGTGCCACCAGTGACCCCAGGGTGGGTGAAGCTTTCTTT. Translated: CATSDPRVGEAFF.

This clonotype came up many times. V is TRBV7-9 and J is TRBJ1-1; 7 positions agree with TRBD1. The V gene's germline CDR1 is SEHNR and CDR2 FQNEAQ (reference sequence). The CDR3 totals 12 residues. V trimming: 5 bases; J trimming: 6 bases; junction bases outside the gene matches: 3. The CDR3 bases are TGTGCCAGCAGCAAGGGGGCGGCTGAAGCTTTCTTT. Translating it yields CASSKGAAEAFF.

V and J are TRBV18 and TRBJ2-2, with 12 bases matching TRBD2. This CDR3 comprises 18 residues. The V and J ends lost 4 bases and 4 bases, in that order; junction bases with no gene match: 10. CDR1 is KGHSH and CDR2 is LQKENI in the germline V gene. The CDR3 DNA is TGTGCCAGCTCACGTCCTAGCGGGGGGGCCGAAGGCACCGGGGAGCTGTTTTTT. Translation gives CASSRPSGGAEGTGELFF.

As for this clonotype: This may be a read error, as it is one base from a much larger clone. This sequence joins TRBV5-1 and TRBJ2-6; D possibly corresponds to TRBD2 (6 bases). CDR1 and CDR2 from the germline V gene are SGHRS and YFSETQ. Trimming pared 0 bases from V and 8 bases from J, leaving 12 bases between. The CDR3 totals 15 residues. CDR3 amino acids: CASSLGGTGTNVLTF. DNA of the CDR3: TGCGCCAGCAGCTTGGGCGGGACCGGGACCAACGTCCTGACTTTC.

This clonotype appeared many times. The chain uses TRBV2 and TRBJ1-2; D gene uncertain. The CDR3 totals 13 residues. CDR1 and CDR2 from the germline V gene are SNHLY and FYNNEI. The V gene lost 7 bases and the J gene lost 3 bases, with 12 bases spanning the gap. The CDR3, as DNA: TGTGCCAGCACCGAGGAACGGTACTATGGCTACACCTTC. The encoded protein is CASTEERYYGYTF.

The rearrangement uses TRBV7-8 and TRBJ2-7; 7 nucleotides agree with TRBD2. The V gene's germline CDR1 is SGHVS and CDR2 FQNEAQ. After removal of 1 base from V and 5 bases from J, the junction contained 14 bases not matched to a gene. The CDR3 contains 17 residues. This CDR3 is CASSLVGDGGGTDEQYF. In DNA form, the CDR3 reads TGTGCCAGCAGCTTAGTAGGGGATGGCGGGGGTACCGACGAGCAGTACTTC.

This clonotype showed up many times. The chain is built from TRBV12-3 or TRBV12-4 and TRBJ2-6, with D perhaps TRBD1 (5 bases). V lost 5 bases and J lost 0, with 20 bases in between. The CDR3 runs to 19 residues. The CDR3 loop is CASSPRSQGYNSGANVLTF. The CDR3 DNA reads as TGTGCCAGCAGTCCGAGGTCGCAGGGCTACAACTCTGGGGCCAACGTCCTGACTTTC.

The chain employs TRBV6-2 or TRBV6-3 and TRBJ1-5, with no clear D. CDR1 is MNHEY and CDR2 is SVGEGT in the germline V gene. Between the trimmed V and J ends, which lost 7 bases and 7 bases, there was a span of 17 bases. The length of the CDR3 is 14 residues. The CDR3 region has the DNA TGTGCCAGCAACGCGAACGGGTTTCAACAGCCCCAGCATTTT. Its translation: CASNANGFQQPQHF.

This chain joins TRBV10-3 and TRBJ1-3; D remains unclear. This CDR3 has 13 residues. Germline values: CDR1 ENHRY, CDR2 SYGVKD. Trimming took off 8 bases at V and 0 bases at J, with 8 bases between the two ends. CDR3 nucleotide sequence: TGTGCCATCTCGACGGTCTCTGGAAACACCATATATTTT. This translates into CAISTVSGNTIYF.

In regard to this clonotype: It may be a read error: a sequence one base away is much more abundant. The conserved phenylalanine or tryptophan normally closing the CDR3 is absent here, so this likely arose from a read error. The J gene is TRBJ2-1, the V gene TRBV12-3 or TRBV12-4; 8 bases are shared with TRBD2. This CDR3 has 16 residues. With 4 bases clipped from V and 4 bases from J, the junction kept 9 bases outside the gene matches. CDR3 in DNA: TGTGCCAGCAGTTCATTCGGGGGGGGCCCTTACAATGAGCAGTTCGTC. Translated, it gives CASSSFGGGPYNEQFV.

This clonotype came up many times. This chain connects TRBV11-2 to TRBJ2-7; D uncertain. Germline V gene sequence: CDR1 SGHAT, CDR2 FQNNGV. The CDR3 runs 14 residues. Trimming took 0 bases from V and 2 from J, leaving 8 bases between them. The CDR3 bases are TGTGCCAGCAGCTTAGATCCGAATCCCTACGAGCAGTACTTC. Translating gives CASSLDPNPYEQYF.

There are many counts of this clonotype. The rearrangement uses TRBV11-3 and TRBJ2-1, with unresolved D. CDR3 length: 15 residues. Trimming stripped 0 bases from V and 0 bases from J, with 6 bases between. Germline CDR1 SGHNT, CDR2 YENEEA. CDR3 in amino acids: CASSLEKSSYNEQFF. As DNA, the CDR3 is TGTGCCAGCAGCTTAGAAAAAAGCTCCTACAATGAGCAGTTCTTC.

This clonotype was seen at least ten times. V usage is TRBV6-2 or TRBV6-3 and J usage is TRBJ2-1, with D tentatively TRBD1 (5 bases). Germline CDR1 reads MNHEY; CDR2 reads SVGEGT. The V end was cut by 2 bases, the J end by 15 bases, with 17 bases between. The CDR3 totals 13 residues. The CDR3 region is CASSYLGHQTRFF. The CDR3 DNA follows: TGTGCCAGCAGTTACCTCGGACACCAGACACGGTTCTTC.

This clonotype occurred many times. This chain joins TRBV11-1 and TRBJ2-1; TRBD2 matches 7 bases. The ends lost 6 bases at V and 9 bases at J; junction bases unmatched: 5. CDR3 length: 12 amino acids. Germline V gene data show CDR1 as SGHAT and CDR2 as FQDESV (reference sequence). CDR3: CASSSGEGEQFF. For the CDR3, the DNA is TGTGCCAGCAGTTCGGGGGAGGGTGAGCAGTTCTTC. Full variable domain (remainder filled in from reference TRBV11-1 and TRBJ2-1): EAEVAQSPRYKITEKSQAVAFWCDPISGHATLYWYRQILGQGPELLVQFQDESVVDDSQLPKDRFSAERLKGVDSTLKIQPAELGDSAMYLCASSSGEGEQFFGPGTRLTVL.

This clonotype was recorded many times. V usage is TRBV6-1 and J usage is TRBJ1-5; D might be TRBD1 (6 bases). The CDR3 runs to 16 residues. Trimming left V 2 bases short and J 2 bases short, with 13 bases between. The germline CDR1 and CDR2 sequences are MNHNS and SASEGT. CDR3 bases: TGTGCCAGCAGTGAACCCCGCGCAGGGGGCAATCAGCCCCAGCATTTT. It translates to CASSEPRAGGNQPQHF.

This chain's CDR3 is CASSQGMGLMNTEAFF. For the CDR3, the DNA is TGCGCCAGCAGCCAAGGCATGGGATTGATGAACACTGAAGCTTTCTTT. V is TRBV4-1 and J is TRBJ1-1; D unresolved. The germline CDR1 and CDR2 sequences are MGHRA and YSYEKL. With 1 base removed from V and 0 bases from J, the gap between germline ends came to 12 bases. CDR3 length: 16 residues.

This clonotype was seen at least ten times. J is TRBJ2-1 and V is TRBV28; TRBD1 matches 7 bases. The CDR3 is 17 amino acids. The germline CDR1 and CDR2 sequences are MDHEN and SYDVKM. V shed 5 bases and J 4 bases; nucleotides not matched to a gene: 14. CDR3 sequence (DNA): TGTGCCAGCAGTACAATTTGGGACAGACACCGATACAATGAGCAGTTCTTC. It codes for CASSTIWDRHRYNEQFF. The full variable domain, with the rest looked up from reference TRBV28 and TRBJ2-1, is DVKVTQSSRYLVKRTGEKVFLECVQDMDHENMFWYRQDPGLGLRLIYFSYDVKMKEKGDIPEGYSVSREKKERFSLILESASTNQTSMYLCASSTIWDRHRYNEQFFGPGTRLTVL.

This clonotype was seen repeatedly, ten times or more. The chain is built from TRBV2 and TRBJ1-2; D remains ambiguous. V lost 2 bases and J 6 bases, leaving 13 bases between the germline ends. Germline V gene sequence: CDR1 SNHLY, CDR2 FYNNEI. The CDR3 is 14 residues long. DNA of the CDR3: TGTGCCAGCAGTGAACTCTGGGTAGGCGATGGCTACACCTTC. Amino acids: CASSELWVGDGYTF.

This clonotype was counted between two and nine times. For the CDR3, the DNA is TGCAGCGTCGCAGGGATAAGTGGAAACACCATATATTTT. Its protein is CSVAGISGNTIYF. The chain carries TRBV29-1 and TRBJ1-3, with a weak D call TRBD1 (5 bases). V was trimmed by 6 bases and J by 3 bases, leaving 12 bases between them. CDR1 and CDR2 (germline): SQVTM, ANQGSEA. The CDR3 sequence is 13 residues long.

This clonotype was counted at least ten times. The chain recombines TRBV3-1 with TRBJ1-1; D unclear. V lost 2 bases, J lost 0 bases, and 4 bases lay in between. Germline V gene data show CDR1 as LGHDT and CDR2 as YNNKEL (reference sequence). The CDR3 loop spans 13 amino acids. The CDR3 loop is CASSQLLNTEAFF. DNA for the CDR3: TGTGCCAGCAGCCAATTGCTGAACACTGAAGCTTTCTTT.

The chain joins TRBV6-1 to TRBJ1-2; 9 positions match TRBD1. CDR3 length equals 15 residues. The V gene end was trimmed by 4 bases and the J gene end by 6 bases; junction bases not matched to a gene: 9. CDR1 MNHNS and CDR2 SASEGT come from the germline V gene. The CDR3 sequence is CASSGGQGRWDGYTF. In nucleotides, the CDR3 is TGTGCCAGCAGTGGGGGACAGGGTCGGTGGGATGGCTACACCTTC.

This clonotype was recorded many times. The genes are TRBV11-3 and TRBJ2-3; D may be TRBD2 (5 bases). The germline CDR1 and CDR2 sequences are SGHNT and YENEEA. This CDR3 is built from 16 residues. Trimming removed 3 bases at V and 1 base at J, with 14 bases between. The CDR3 DNA reads TGTGCCAGCAGCTTCCCGGACTCTTTGGGCACAGATACGCAGTATTTT. Protein product: CASSFPDSLGTDTQYF. Filled out from reference TRBV11-3 and TRBJ2-3, the complete variable domain reads EAGVVQSPRYKIIEKKQPVAFWCNPISGHNTLYWYLQNLGQGPELLIRYENEEAVDDSQLPKDRFSAERLKGVDSTLKIQPAELGDSAVYLCASSFPDSLGTDTQYFGPGTRLTVL.

The table lists this clonotype with many counts. The genes are TRBV6-1 and TRBJ2-7, with 7 bases identical to TRBD1. Trimming took 6 bases from V and 2 from J; bases not matched to a gene: 4. The germline CDR1 and CDR2 sequences are MNHNS and SASEGT. The length of the CDR3 is 13 residues. CDR3 region: CASSLDRAYEQYF. DNA for the CDR3: TGTGCCAGCAGCTTAGACAGGGCCTACGAGCAGTACTTC.